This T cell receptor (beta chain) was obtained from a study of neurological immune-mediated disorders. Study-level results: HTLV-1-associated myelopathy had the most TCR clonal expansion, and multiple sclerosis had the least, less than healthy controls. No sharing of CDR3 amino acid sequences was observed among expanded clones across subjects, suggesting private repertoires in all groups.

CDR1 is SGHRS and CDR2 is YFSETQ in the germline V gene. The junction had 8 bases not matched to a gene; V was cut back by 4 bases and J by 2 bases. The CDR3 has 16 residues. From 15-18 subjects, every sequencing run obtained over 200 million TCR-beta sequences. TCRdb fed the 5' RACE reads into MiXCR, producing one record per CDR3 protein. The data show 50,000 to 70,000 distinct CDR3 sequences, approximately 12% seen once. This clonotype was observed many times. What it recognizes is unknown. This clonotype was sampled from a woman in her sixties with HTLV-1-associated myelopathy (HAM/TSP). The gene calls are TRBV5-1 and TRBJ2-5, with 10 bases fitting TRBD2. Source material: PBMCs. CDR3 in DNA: TGCGCCAGCAGCCCCGAACTAGCGGGAAGACAAGAGACCCAGTACTTC. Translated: CASSPELAGRQETQYF.